This TCR beta chain stems from a study of blood T cell repertoires in COVID-19. Study background: The United States, Italy and Spain provided the acute and convalescent COVID-19 samples. Sources were T cells, B-cell-depleted T cells, or PBMCs; the material itself was cDNA or gDNA.

Profiled with immunoSEQ multiplex PCR; TCRdb holds only in-frame clones, not every one. The sample lists 70,000 to 95,000 clones, approximately 84% occurring once. Trimming at V came to 5 bases and at J to 5 bases, leaving 9 bases not matched to a gene. The germline CDR1 and CDR2 sequences are SGHTA and FQGTGA. The CDR3 has 15 amino acids. The gene calls are TRBV7-3 and TRBJ2-3; 8 nucleotides agree with TRBD2. The material sequenced was peripheral blood. This clonotype was obtained from a human donor in a cohort sampled during active COVID-19. The DNA for the CDR3 is TGTGCCAGCAGCATCAACGGCCTAGCGGGAGATACGCAGTATTTT. Translating it yields CASSINGLAGDTQYF.